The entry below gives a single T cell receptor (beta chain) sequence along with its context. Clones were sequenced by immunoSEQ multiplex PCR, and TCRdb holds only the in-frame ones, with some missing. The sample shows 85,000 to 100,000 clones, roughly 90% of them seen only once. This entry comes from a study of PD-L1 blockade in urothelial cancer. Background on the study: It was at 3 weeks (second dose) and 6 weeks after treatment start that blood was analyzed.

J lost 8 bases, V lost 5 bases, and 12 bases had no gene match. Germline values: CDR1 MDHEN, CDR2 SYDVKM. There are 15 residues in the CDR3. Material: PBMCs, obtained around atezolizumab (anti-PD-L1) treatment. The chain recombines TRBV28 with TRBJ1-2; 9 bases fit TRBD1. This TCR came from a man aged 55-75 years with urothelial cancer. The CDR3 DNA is TGTGCCAGCAGTCTCCTACCGGGACAGGGCGGCGGCTACACCTTC. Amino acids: CASSLLPGQGGGYTF.